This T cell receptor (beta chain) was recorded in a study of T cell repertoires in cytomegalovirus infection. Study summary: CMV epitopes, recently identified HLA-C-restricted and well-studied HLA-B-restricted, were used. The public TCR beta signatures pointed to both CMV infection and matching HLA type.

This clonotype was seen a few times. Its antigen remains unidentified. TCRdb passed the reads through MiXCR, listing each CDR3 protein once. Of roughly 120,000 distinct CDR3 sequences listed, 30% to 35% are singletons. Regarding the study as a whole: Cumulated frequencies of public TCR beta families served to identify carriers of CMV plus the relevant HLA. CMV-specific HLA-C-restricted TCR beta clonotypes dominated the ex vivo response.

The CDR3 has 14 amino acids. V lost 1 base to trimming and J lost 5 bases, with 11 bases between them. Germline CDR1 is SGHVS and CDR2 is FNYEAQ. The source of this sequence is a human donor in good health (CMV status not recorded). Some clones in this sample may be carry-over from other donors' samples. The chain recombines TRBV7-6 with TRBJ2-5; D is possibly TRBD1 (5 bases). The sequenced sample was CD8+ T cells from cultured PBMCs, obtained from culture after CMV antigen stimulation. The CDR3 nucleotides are TGTGCCAGCAGCTTAGGGGCAGGGAAGGAGACCCAGTACTTC. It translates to CASSLGAGKETQYF.